This T cell receptor beta chain appears in the sequencing data of a study of monozygotic twins with inflammatory bowel disease. Study outcomes and limitations: Especially where disease activity was present, IBD patients had fewer clonotypes in common with others than healthy twins did. Whereas healthy co-twins had higher TCRbeta diversity (inverse Simpson), IBD patients had lower diversity. Telling different T cell subtypes apart from each other was not possible.

Each UMI harboured a 6-nucleotide sample barcode and was appended via template switching. TCRdb reprocessed the 5' RACE reads, keeping one entry per CDR3 protein, no DNA. Listed are fewer than 200,000 distinct CDR3 sequences; approximately 3% falls within the top ten. CDR3 size: 15 residues. Germline CDR1 and CDR2: LNHDA and SQIVND (reference sequence). Details on this clonotype: Its antigen is as yet unknown.

This TCR was sampled from a human donor with ulcerative colitis or Crohn's disease, or a healthy co-twin of an affected twin (not recorded which). V gene TRBV19 combines with J gene TRBJ1-1; TCRdb names TRBD1, which stays unverified in the absence of DNA. What was sequenced was blood. The CDR3: CASSILGQGDTEAFF.